Listed here are 23 T cell receptor beta chains from one sample, sequenced in a study of tumor and adjacent non-tumor tissue in lung cancer. No cell sorting was done before RNA was extracted from the tissue. Three rounds of nested PCR, following a modified ARM-PCR protocol, produced the TCRbeta library. TCRdb re-derived calls from the multiplex PCR reads in MiXCR, one entry per CDR3 protein. This sample has more than 120,000 distinct CDR3 sequences, with approximately 72% found just once. The sequencing sample was made of lung tumor tissue. All receptors come from a man aged 60 to 75 with small cell lung cancer.

The chain uses TRBV5-1 and TRBJ2-5, with D possibly matching TRBD2 (6 bases). The ends were cut back, 3 bases at V and 2 bases at J, with 8 bases in the middle. This CDR3 spans 13 amino acids. Germline CDR1 is SGHRS and CDR2 is YFSETQ. This CDR3 reads CASSWDWQETQYF. The CDR3 coding sequence is TGCGCCAGCAGCTGGGACTGGCAAGAGACCCAGTACTTC.

On this clonotype: One junction end does not reproduce the germline sequence, and a read error may be involved. The V gene is TRBV11-2, the J gene TRBJ2-7; possible D gene TRBD1, 5 bases. Germline V CDR1 and CDR2: SGHAT, FQNNGV. The CDR3 has 15 amino acids. CDR3 in DNA: TGTGTCAGCAGCTCCGAGACAGACAGTCCCCACAAGCAGTACTTC. It encodes CVSSSETDSPHKQYF.

This chain joins TRBV20-1 and TRBJ2-7; possibly TRBD2 for D (5 bases). The length of the CDR3 is 13 residues. In germline, CDR1 is DFQATT, CDR2 SNEGSKA (reference sequence). V lost 8 bases and J lost 0, with 14 bases in between. The CDR3 protein is CSPITGNSYEQYV. CDR3 DNA: TGCAGTCCTATAACGGGGAACTCCTACGAGCAGTACGTC.

The sample holds many counts of this clonotype. CDR3 residues: CASSSGTSGQETQYF. Here the CDR3 DNA reads TGTGCCAGCAGCTCCGGGACTAGCGGTCAAGAGACCCAGTACTTC. The chain employs TRBV5-4 and TRBJ2-5, with 11 bases fitting TRBD2. The CDR3 totals 15 residues. Unmatched junction bases numbered 3, after V lost 3 bases and J lost 2 bases. The V gene's germline CDR1 is SGHNT and CDR2 YYREEE (reference sequence).

Of note for this clonotype: One base away lies a much larger clone, so this may be a sequencing read error. The chain uses TRBV5-4 and TRBJ1-1, with 7 bases identical to TRBD1. Germline CDR1 is SGHNT and CDR2 is YYREEE (reference sequence). This CDR3 has 13 amino acids. For the CDR3, the DNA is TGTGCCAGCACCCCCAGGGGACAGCTTGAATCTTTCTTT. Translation: CASTPRGQLESFF.

The chain links TRBV29-1 to TRBJ2-1, with 14 positions matching TRBD2. The germline V gene has CDR1 SQVTM and CDR2 ANQGSEA. This CDR3 has 14 residues. The CDR3 DNA follows: TGCAACCTACGGACTAGCGGGAGGATCGATGAGCAGTTCTTC. Its translation is CNLRTSGRIDEQFF.

A note on this clonotype: Mismatch with germline at one junction end may stem from a read error. J is TRBJ1-1 and V is TRBV6-1; D call uncertain. Per the germline V gene, CDR1 is MNHNS and CDR2 is SASEGT. This CDR3 has 14 amino acids. The CDR3 loop reads CARRAWVGTPEAVF. The CDR3 nucleotides are TGTGCCAGGAGGGCGTGGGTTGGAACCCCTGAAGCTGTCTTT.

The chain joins TRBV9 to TRBJ2-1; tentatively, D is TRBD2 (6 bases). Per the germline V gene, CDR1 is SGDLS and CDR2 is YYNGEE. Trimming pared 3 bases from V and 9 bases from J, leaving 13 bases between. The CDR3 contains 13 residues. The CDR3 DNA is TGTGCCAGCAGCGCCTCTAGCGAGGGTGAGCAGTTCTTC. Protein: CASSASSEGEQFF. The variable domain in full, with the rest retrieved from reference TRBV9 and TRBJ2-1, is DSGVTQTPKHLITATGQRVTLRCSPRSGDLSVYWYQQSLDQGLQFLIQYYNGEERAKGNILERFSAQQFPDLHSELNLSSLELGDSALYFCASSASSEGEQFFGPGTRLTVL.

Worth noting for this clonotype: Its ends do not fully match the called genes, so a read error is possible. V usage is TRBV6-5 and J usage is TRBJ2-3, with 7 bases lining up with TRBD2. CDR1 is MNHEY, CDR2 SVGAGI, per germline. This CDR3 is built from 19 residues. This chain's CDR3 is CTSSYLRPSEATSTDTQYF. Here the CDR3 DNA reads TGTACCAGCAGTTACTTAAGACCCTCGGAGGCGACTAGCACAGATACACAGTATTTT.

For this clonotype: Relative to the germline gene, one junction end is altered; a read error may explain this. The V and J genes are TRBV6-5 and TRBJ1-6; weak D call: TRBD1 (5 bases). The germline V gene encodes CDR1 MNHEY and CDR2 SVGAGI. The CDR3 has 14 residues. DNA of the CDR3: TGTGCCAGCAGTATCGAGACAGAATATTCACCCCTTCACTTT. This encodes CASSIETEYSPLHF.

This clonotype showed up just once. This chain links TRBV11-2 with TRBJ2-5; D is ambiguous. Germline CDR1 and CDR2: SGHAT and FQNNGV. Trimming cost V 6 bases and J 4 bases, with 18 bases left between them. This CDR3 has 15 residues. Here the CDR3 reads CASSLLGRLGETQYF. The CDR3 nucleotides are TGTGCCAGCAGTCTCCTTGGCAGGTTGGGAGAGACCCAGTACTTC.

To note about this clonotype: A single base separates this from a much larger clone, so it may be a read error. The V gene is TRBV19, the J gene TRBJ1-5; D remains ambiguous. Germline loops: CDR1 LNHDA, CDR2 SQIVND (reference sequence). This CDR3 comprises 15 residues. The CDR3, as DNA: TGTGCCAGTAGTATGCACCGGCATGGCAATCAGCCCCAGAATTTT. It translates to CASSMHRHGNQPQNF.

As for this clonotype: A read error is possible here, since a much larger clone lies one base away. J is TRBJ2-1 and V is TRBV20-1; D gene ambiguous. The CDR3 is 13 amino acids. The V and J ends lost 7 bases and 7 bases respectively, with 17 bases between them. Germline V gene sequence: CDR1 DFQATT, CDR2 SNEGSKA (reference sequence). CDR3 protein: CSGVRGTQNEQFF. CDR3 DNA: TGCAGTGGAGTACGAGGCACGCAAAATGAGCAGTTCTTC.

This clonotype was seen a handful of times. The chain combines TRBV28 with TRBJ1-2, with TRBD1 as a possible D gene (6 bases). CDR1 and CDR2 (germline): MDHEN, SYDVKM. This CDR3 spans 12 amino acids. V was shortened by 6 bases and J by 7 bases, with 12 bases between the two germline ends. The CDR3 spells CASRILQGGYTF. CDR3 in DNA: TGTGCCAGCAGGATTCTACAGGGTGGCTACACCTTC.

J is TRBJ2-1 and V is TRBV20-1; 10 bases are shared with TRBD1. This CDR3 has 14 amino acids. V shed 5 bases, J shed 12 bases, and the junction held 13 bases outside the gene matches. Germline CDR1 DFQATT, CDR2 SNEGSKA (reference sequence). CDR3 amino acids: CSASLPGTGDGQFF. In DNA form, the CDR3 reads TGCAGTGCTTCCCTACCCGGGACAGGGGATGGGCAGTTCTTC.

This clonotype appeared a single time. Mismatch with germline at one junction end may stem from a read error. The chain is built from TRBV6-2 or TRBV6-3 and TRBJ2-2; D is unresolved. CDR1 and CDR2 from the germline V gene are MNHEY and SVGEGT. This CDR3 spans 12 amino acids. CDR3 in DNA: TGTGCCTGCAGTTCACTGGCCGGGGAGCTGTTTTTT. Translation gives CACSSLAGELFF.

V and J are TRBV12-3 or TRBV12-4 and TRBJ2-1, with a weak D call TRBD2 (6 bases). The CDR3 consists of 13 residues. CDR3 nucleotides: TGTGCGAGCGGTCCTATTTACGGGGGTGAGCAGTTCTTC. It specifies CASGPIYGGEQFF.

Points on this clonotype: A much larger clone differs by one base, so this may be a read error. This CDR3 is missing its conserved last phenylalanine or tryptophan, likely due to a read error. CDR3 amino acids: CASSSYRGSDEQFL. In DNA, the CDR3 is TGTGCCAGCAGCTCATACCGGGGGAGCGATGAGCAGTTCCTC. V is TRBV11-3 and J is TRBJ2-1, with a weak D call TRBD2 (6 bases). With 4 bases removed from V and 8 bases from J, the gap between germline ends came to 15 bases. Germline V gene lookup returns CDR1 SGHNT and CDR2 YENEEA. CDR3 length: 14 amino acids.

At least ten counts were recorded for this clonotype. The chain carries TRBV5-4 and TRBJ2-5; no clear D gene. Germline-derived CDR1 and CDR2 are SGHNT and YYREEE (reference sequence). CDR3 size: 16 residues. V was shortened by 4 bases and J by 2 bases, with 18 bases between the two germline ends. For the CDR3, the DNA is TGTGCCAGCAGCCTACGTTTAAGTCCAGGTCAAGAGACCCAGTACTTC. Translating gives CASSLRLSPGQETQYF.

Note on this clonotype: The CDR3 end shows no conserved phenylalanine or tryptophan, and so a read error is likely. This chain links TRBV6-1 with TRBJ2-6; D gene uncertain. Deletions cut 4 bases from V and 0 bases from J, with 16 bases between. The CDR3 is 18 residues long. Looked up from germline, CDR1 is MNHNS and CDR2 is SASEGT. DNA for the CDR3: TGTGCCAGCAGTGCGTTTTTACAGCTTCGCTCTGGGGCCAACGTCCTGACTTTA. This gives the protein CASSAFLQLRSGANVLTL.

In its sample, this clonotype was seen many times. CDR3 residues: CSVGTQRGPMDTEAFF. The CDR3 DNA reads TGCAGCGTAGGGACCCAACGTGGTCCCATGGACACTGAAGCTTTCTTT. The chain carries TRBV29-1 and TRBJ1-1, with D possibly TRBD1 on 5 matching bases. Deletions cut 6 bases from V and 3 bases from J, with 23 bases between. The germline V gene has CDR1 SQVTM and CDR2 ANQGSEA. The CDR3 is 16 residues long.

Notes on this clonotype: Mismatch with germline at one junction end may stem from a read error. The V gene is TRBV20-1, the J gene TRBJ2-1; 10 positions agree with TRBD2. Germline CDR1 reads DFQATT; CDR2 reads SNEGSKA (reference sequence). The CDR3 consists of 14 residues. The CDR3 region is CSADSGLADNGQFF. The CDR3 bases are TGCAGTGCCGATTCCGGACTAGCGGACAATGGGCAGTTCTTC.

V gene TRBV10-3 combines with J gene TRBJ2-3, with a possible D match to TRBD1 (5 bases). This CDR3 region has 16 residues. Germline CDR1 reads ENHRY; CDR2 reads SYGVKD. The V end was cut by 6 bases, the J end by 2 bases, with 18 bases between. The CDR3 spells CAIRPTQGINTDTQYF. The DNA of the CDR3 is TGTGCCATCAGGCCCACCCAGGGAATAAACACAGATACGCAGTATTTT.